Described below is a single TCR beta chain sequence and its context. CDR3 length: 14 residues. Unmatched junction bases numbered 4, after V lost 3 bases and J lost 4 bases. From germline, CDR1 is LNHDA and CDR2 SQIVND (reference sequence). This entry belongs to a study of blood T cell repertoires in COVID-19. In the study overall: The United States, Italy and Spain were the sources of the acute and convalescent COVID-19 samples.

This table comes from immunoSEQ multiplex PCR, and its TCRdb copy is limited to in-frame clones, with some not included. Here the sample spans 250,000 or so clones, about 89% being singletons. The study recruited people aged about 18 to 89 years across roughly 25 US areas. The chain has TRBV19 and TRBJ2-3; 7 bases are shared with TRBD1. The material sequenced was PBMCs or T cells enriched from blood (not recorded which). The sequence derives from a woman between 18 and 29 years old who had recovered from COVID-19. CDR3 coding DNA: TGTGCCAGTAGTATCCCAGGGACAGCAGATACGCAGTATTTT. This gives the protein CASSIPGTADTQYF.